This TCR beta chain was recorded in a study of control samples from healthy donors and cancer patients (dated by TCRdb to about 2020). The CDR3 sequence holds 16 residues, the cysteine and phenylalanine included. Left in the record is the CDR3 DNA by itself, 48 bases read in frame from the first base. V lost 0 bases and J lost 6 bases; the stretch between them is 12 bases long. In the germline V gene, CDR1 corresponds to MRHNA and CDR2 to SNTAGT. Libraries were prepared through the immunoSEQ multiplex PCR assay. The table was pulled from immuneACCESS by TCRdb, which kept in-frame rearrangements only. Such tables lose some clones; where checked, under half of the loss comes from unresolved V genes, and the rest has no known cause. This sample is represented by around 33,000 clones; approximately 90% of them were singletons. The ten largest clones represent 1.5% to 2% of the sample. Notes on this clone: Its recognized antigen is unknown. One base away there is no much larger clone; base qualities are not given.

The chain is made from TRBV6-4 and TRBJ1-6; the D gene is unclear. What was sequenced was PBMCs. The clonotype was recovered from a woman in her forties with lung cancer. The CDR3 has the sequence CASSDSTGSGNSPLHF. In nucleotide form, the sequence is TGTGCCAGCAGTGACTCGACGGGGTCCGGTAATTCACCCCTCCACTTT.